This entry lists 2 T cell receptor beta chains sequenced from one sample in a study of response to subunit inactivated influenza vaccine. TCRdb passed the RT-PCR reads through MiXCR, listing each CDR3 protein once. This table holds 550,000 to 800,000 distinct CDR3 sequences, approximately 15% found once. Sequencing was performed on PBMCs from blood, taken approximately 15 days before vaccination. The source of these receptors is a man aged 50 or older who received an inactivated influenza vaccine.

This clonotype was seen ten or more times. This chain joins TRBV20-1 and TRBJ2-7; 9 bases fit TRBD2. The CDR3 is 16 amino acids. V shed 5 bases, J shed 1 base, and the junction held 12 bases outside the gene matches. Germline V gene sequence: CDR1 DFQATT, CDR2 SNEGSKA (reference sequence). The CDR3 DNA sequence: TGCAGTGCTCATGATCCCAGCGGGAGGAGGTCCTACGAGCAGTACTTC. Translating gives CSAHDPSGRRSYEQYF.

This chain joins TRBV20-1 and TRBJ2-7; 7 nucleotides match TRBD1. The CDR3 has 15 residues. V gave up 3 bases and J gave up 0 bases; unmatched junction bases: 8. Germline values: CDR1 DFQATT, CDR2 SNEGSKA (reference sequence). CDR3 sequence reads: CSARETGSSSYEQYF. The CDR3 DNA reads as TGCAGTGCTAGGGAGACAGGGTCCAGCTCCTACGAGCAGTACTTC.